The 30 T cell receptor beta chains in this list originate from one sample, sequenced in a study of CD8 T cells in ankylosing spondylitis (TCRdb year 2017). Study-level results and caveats: A TCR beta motif made up of several highly homologous amino acid variants appeared to be characteristic of blood from ankylosing spondylitis patients.

These receptors lack a known antigen. Receptor amplification or capture employed 5' RACE. Sequenced on an Illumina HiSeq 2500. The public reads were reanalyzed by TCRdb: fastp trimming at Q25, MiXCR alignment, in-frame beta chains only. Entries are consolidated by CDR3 protein sequence, retaining the most common genes and DNA. For this sample there are 350,000 or so distinct CDR3 sequences; under 8.5% appear just once. Together, the top ten hold about 14% of the sample. The sample was blood, either unsorted or a sorted T cell fraction (not recorded which). Receptors were obtained from a male donor with ankylosing spondylitis.

Many counts were recorded for this clonotype. V and J are TRBV15 and TRBJ2-1; D gene uncertain. This CDR3 is 15 amino acids long. Germline CDR1 reads LNHNV; CDR2 reads YYDKDF (reference sequence). The ends were cut back, 0 bases at V and 6 bases at J, with 12 bases in the middle. This chain's CDR3 is CATSRDISMFNEQFF. DNA for the CDR3: TGTGCCACCAGCAGAGATATTTCTATGTTCAATGAGCAGTTCTTC.

The J gene is TRBJ1-1, the V gene TRBV19, with 10 nucleotides matching TRBD1. The germline CDR1 and CDR2 sequences are LNHDA and SQIVND (reference sequence). The J segment lost 5 bases and the V segment lost 6 bases, leaving 12 bases of the junction unmatched. The CDR3 is made up of 16 amino acids. CDR3: CASRSGTGAFGTEAFF. As DNA, the CDR3 is TGTGCCAGTAGGAGCGGGACAGGGGCATTTGGTACTGAAGCTTTCTTT.

Ten or more counts support this clonotype. The gene calls are TRBV28 and TRBJ1-3; unclear D gene. Trimming took off 11 bases at V and 0 bases at J, with 8 bases between the two ends. The CDR3 has 12 amino acids. Germline V gives CDR1 MDHEN, CDR2 SYDVKM. The chain's CDR3 is CAGTSSGNTIYF. In DNA form, the CDR3 reads TGTGCCGGCACGAGCTCTGGAAACACCATATATTTT.

This clonotype was seen more than once but under ten times. This chain links TRBV6-1 with TRBJ1-1, with D hard to call. The CDR3 consists of 13 residues. V lost 8 bases, J lost 1 base, and 11 bases lay in between. CDR1 MNHNS and CDR2 SASEGT come from the germline V gene. CDR3 nucleotides: TGTGCCAGCGGCGAAACAGCGAACACTGAAGCTTTCTTT. Protein sequence: CASGETANTEAFF.

V usage is TRBV6-2 or TRBV6-3 and J usage is TRBJ2-7; D unresolved. The ends were cut back, 5 bases at V and 9 bases at J, with 14 bases in the middle. CDR1 and CDR2 from the germline V gene are MNHEY and SVGEGT. The CDR3 runs 12 residues. The CDR3 bases are TGTGCCAGCAGTACGCGGACCGGCGGGCAGTACTTC. Its translation is CASSTRTGGQYF.

This clonotype has ten or more counts. V usage is TRBV29-1 and J usage is TRBJ2-3; 12 nucleotides match TRBD2. This CDR3 region has 19 residues. The germline V gene has CDR1 SQVTM and CDR2 ANQGSEA. With 0 bases clipped from V and 0 bases from J, the junction kept 10 bases outside the gene matches. CDR3 sequence: CSVEEGGLAGKTSTDTQYF. CDR3 DNA sequence: TGCAGCGTTGAAGAGGGAGGACTAGCGGGGAAGACTAGCACAGATACGCAGTATTTT.

This clonotype was seen more than once but under ten times. The chain joins TRBV4-2 to TRBJ1-2, with D possibly TRBD1 on 5 matching bases. V dropped 4 bases and J dropped 3 bases, with 12 bases sitting between them. Germline-derived CDR1 and CDR2 are LGHNA and YNFKEQ. The length of the CDR3 is 14 residues. The CDR3 sequence is CASSRGALHYGYTF. The CDR3 DNA follows: TGTGCCAGCAGCCGAGGGGCTCTCCACTATGGCTACACCTTC.

The chain couples TRBV7-2 to TRBJ2-4; 9 bases match TRBD1. The CDR3 is 16 residues long. V lost 5 bases and J lost 0; bases outside the gene matches: 5. CDR1 is SGHTA, CDR2 FQGNSA, per germline. Written as DNA, the CDR3 is TGTGCCAGCAGCACGGGACAGGGCGTAGCCAAAAACATTCAGTACTTC. Protein product: CASSTGQGVAKNIQYF.

This clonotype has just a few counts. The gene calls are TRBV30 and TRBJ2-7, with unresolved D. CDR1 GTSNPN and CDR2 SVGIG come from the germline V gene (reference sequence). The CDR3 consists of 13 residues. V lost 4 bases and J lost 5, with 15 bases in between. The DNA of the CDR3 is TGTGCCTGGAATCAGAAAGGGTTCCACGAGCAGTACTTC. Translated: CAWNQKGFHEQYF.

This clonotype was detected many times. The chain joins TRBV29-1 to TRBJ2-1; maybe TRBD2 (6 bases). The V gene lost 2 bases and the J gene lost 9 bases, with 20 bases spanning the gap. The CDR3 totals 15 residues. Germline V gives CDR1 SQVTM, CDR2 ANQGSEA. In DNA form, the CDR3 reads TGCAGCGTTGAACACGGGACTTATTTTCGGGCTGAGCAGTTCTTC. This codes for CSVEHGTYFRAEQFF.

The chain has TRBV19 and TRBJ2-5; 10 bases match TRBD2. The J segment lost 5 bases and the V segment lost 6 bases, leaving 12 bases of the junction unmatched. Germline V gene sequence: CDR1 LNHDA, CDR2 SQIVND (reference sequence). This CDR3 is 16 amino acids long. CDR3 protein: CASSPNPGLAVETQYF. Here the CDR3 DNA reads TGTGCCAGTAGCCCAAACCCAGGACTAGCGGTGGAGACCCAGTACTTC.

Only a few counts were recorded for this clonotype. The chain has TRBV20-1 and TRBJ2-1; 7 bases map to TRBD2. The CDR3 length is 16 residues. V lost 2 bases, J lost 5 bases, and 12 bases stayed unmatched. Germline V gene lookup returns CDR1 DFQATT and CDR2 SNEGSKA (reference sequence). The CDR3 nucleotides read TGCAGTGCTAGAAGTCGATCTAGCGGCAGCCACAATGAGCAGTTCTTC. Translation: CSARSRSSGSHNEQFF.

The table lists this clonotype with many counts. The chain joins TRBV5-1 to TRBJ2-1; TRBD1 matches 7 bases. CDR3 size: 17 residues. The V gene end was trimmed by 3 bases and the J gene end by 0 bases; junction bases not matched to a gene: 9. Germline CDR1 reads SGHRS; CDR2 reads YFSETQ. The CDR3 DNA follows: TGCGCCAGCAGCTCCGGAGAGGACAGGAGCTCCTACAATGAGCAGTTCTTC. It is translated as CASSSGEDRSSYNEQFF.

This clonotype was counted a few times. The chain couples TRBV12-3 or TRBV12-4 to TRBJ1-1, with D unclear. Deletions cut 8 bases from V and 4 bases from J, with 8 bases between. This CDR3 is built from 11 residues. DNA for the CDR3: TGTGCCAGCCTGGTCGCCACTGAAGCTTTCTTT. This codes for CASLVATEAFF.

The rearrangement uses TRBV11-2 and TRBJ1-6; no clear D. The CDR3 totals 15 residues. V gave up 0 bases and J gave up 16 bases, with 19 bases separating them. CDR1 and CDR2 from the germline V gene are SGHAT and FQNNGV. CDR3 in DNA: TGTGCCAGCAGCTTAGATCCAACACAACCGGCCGGGCTCCACTTT. Its protein product is CASSLDPTQPAGLHF.

This clonotype appeared a few times. The chain combines TRBV28 with TRBJ2-1; 7 bases match TRBD2. CDR3 length equals 15 residues. The germline V gene encodes CDR1 MDHEN and CDR2 SYDVKM. J gave up 4 bases and V 7 bases, and 10 bases lay outside the gene matches. The CDR3 is CASTTWGGDYNEQFF. The CDR3 bases are TGTGCCAGCACAACCTGGGGAGGGGATTACAATGAGCAGTTCTTC.

This clonotype was recorded a few times. V gene TRBV6-5 combines with J gene TRBJ1-5, with 11 positions matching TRBD1. V shed 0 bases and J 3 bases; nucleotides not matched to a gene: 4. This CDR3 has 17 amino acids. CDR1 and CDR2 from the germline V gene are MNHEY and SVGAGI. The CDR3 nucleotides read TGTGCCAGCAGTTACTCAGGGACAGGGGGGATCAATCAGCCCCAGCATTTT. Translation gives CASSYSGTGGINQPQHF.

The table lists this clonotype with a few counts. V gene TRBV7-7 combines with J gene TRBJ2-1; 8 bases line up with TRBD2. CDR3 length equals 16 residues. J gave up 0 bases and V 2 bases, and 3 bases lay outside the gene matches. Germline V CDR1 and CDR2: SSHAT, FNYEAQ (reference sequence). The CDR3 region has the DNA TGTGCCAGCAGCTTAAGTGGGACTAGCTCCTACAATGAGCAGTTCTTC. Translating gives CASSLSGTSSYNEQFF.

At least ten counts were recorded for this clonotype. The chain recombines TRBV18 with TRBJ2-5; D might be TRBD1 (6 bases). The CDR3 totals 13 residues. V was trimmed by 2 bases and J by 4 bases, leaving 8 bases between them. Germline lookup yields CDR1 KGHSH and CDR2 LQKENI. CDR3 loop: CASSPEGGETQYF. The CDR3 nucleotides read TGTGCCAGCTCACCAGAAGGGGGAGAGACCCAGTACTTC.

J is TRBJ2-7 and V is TRBV7-8; a weak D match, TRBD2 (5 bases). Looked up from germline, CDR1 is SGHVS and CDR2 is FQNEAQ. The V gene lost 1 base and the J gene lost 2 bases, with 12 bases spanning the gap. This CDR3 comprises 15 residues. The CDR3 region is CASSLGERTTYEQYF. The CDR3, as DNA: TGTGCCAGCAGCTTAGGAGAGCGGACCACCTACGAGCAGTACTTC.

The V call is TRBV7-9, the J call TRBJ1-4; D is undetermined. Germline assignment: CDR1 SEHNR and CDR2 FQNEAQ (reference sequence). V lost 4 bases, J lost 2 bases, and 8 bases lay in between. This CDR3 contains 14 residues. The CDR3: CASSSEPTNEKLFF. The DNA for the CDR3 is TGTGCCAGCAGCTCCGAACCTACTAATGAAAAACTGTTTTTT. Using reference TRBV7-9 and TRBJ1-4 for the parts outside the CDR3, the full variable domain is DTGVSQNPRHKITKRGQNVTFRCDPISEHNRLYWYRQTLGQGPEFLTYFQNEAQLEKSRLLSDRFSAERPKGSFSTLEIQRTEQGDSAMYLCASSSEPTNEKLFFGSGTQLSVL.

The V and J genes are TRBV13 and TRBJ1-1; D not certain. This CDR3 has 12 amino acids. Trimming stripped 2 bases from V and 6 bases from J, with 7 bases between. Germline CDR1 reads PRHDT; CDR2 reads FYEKMQ (reference sequence). The CDR3 coding sequence is TGTGCCAGCAGCTTAATCGCGGCTGAAGCTTTCTTT. Translated, it gives CASSLIAAEAFF.

This clonotype was recorded a few times. The rearrangement links TRBV12-3 or TRBV12-4 to TRBJ1-2, with unresolved D. The CDR3 covers 13 residues. Trimming stripped 6 bases from V and 4 bases from J, with 12 bases between. The CDR3 sequence: CASSARILYGYTF. The CDR3 DNA reads TGTGCCAGCAGCGCCAGGATCCTCTATGGCTACACCTTC.

This clonotype has more than one count but fewer than ten. V and J are TRBV15 and TRBJ2-5, with D possibly TRBD2 on 5 matching bases. Trimming stripped 11 bases from V and 5 bases from J, with 18 bases between. CDR1 and CDR2 from the germline V gene are LNHNV and YYDKDF (reference sequence). This CDR3 comprises 13 residues. The CDR3, as DNA: TGTGCCGCTAGCCGGCCAGTGGAGGAGACCCAGTACTTC. This gives the protein CAASRPVEETQYF.

This clonotype was counted many times. The chain combines TRBV9 with TRBJ1-5; D gene unclear. The CDR3 spans 13 residues. Trimming cost V 3 bases and J 5 bases, with 9 bases left between them. In germline, CDR1 is SGDLS, CDR2 YYNGEE. CDR3: CASSADPDQPQHF. Written as DNA, the CDR3 is TGTGCCAGCAGCGCTGACCCCGATCAGCCCCAGCATTTT. Filled out from reference TRBV9 and TRBJ1-5, the complete variable domain reads DSGVTQTPKHLITATGQRVTLRCSPRSGDLSVYWYQQSLDQGLQFLIQYYNGEERAKGNILERFSAQQFPDLHSELNLSSLELGDSALYFCASSADPDQPQHFGDGTRLSIL.

V and J are TRBV28 and TRBJ1-2; D is ambiguous. Trimming pared 10 bases from V and 4 bases from J, leaving 7 bases between. Germline CDR1 MDHEN, CDR2 SYDVKM. This CDR3 contains 10 residues. This CDR3 is CATQLYGYTF. In DNA form, the CDR3 reads TGTGCCACCCAGCTCTATGGCTACACCTTC.

This clonotype was detected ten times or more. For the CDR3, the DNA is TGTGCCAGCAGCTTAGTAGGGGGAAGGCGAGATACGCAGTATTTT. This gives the protein CASSLVGGRRDTQYF. This chain links TRBV7-2 with TRBJ2-3, with D possibly being TRBD1 (6 bases). V lost 1 base and J 5 bases, leaving 13 bases between the germline ends. This CDR3 contains 15 residues. CDR1 is SGHTA, CDR2 FQGNSA, per germline.

This clonotype was found many times. This chain links TRBV5-1 with TRBJ2-2; 7 positions agree with TRBD2. The CDR3 spans 15 residues. Trimming at V came to 1 base and at J to 3 bases, leaving 3 bases not matched to a gene. Germline V gene sequence: CDR1 SGHRS, CDR2 YFSETQ. DNA for the CDR3: TGCGCCAGCAGCTTGTTTGCGGGAGACACCGGGGAGCTGTTTTTT. Its protein product is CASSLFAGDTGELFF. Variable domain in full (rest from reference TRBV5-1 and TRBJ2-2): KAGVTQTPRYLIKTRGQQVTLSCSPISGHRSVSWYQQTPGQGLQFLFEYFSETQRNKGNFPGRFSGRQFSNSRSEMNVSTLELGDSALYLCASSLFAGDTGELFFGEGSRLTVL.

The chain recombines TRBV15 with TRBJ1-6; D unclear. Germline-derived CDR1 and CDR2 are LNHNV and YYDKDF (reference sequence). Trimming shortened V by 0 bases and J by 13 bases, and 10 bases separated the two germline ends. The CDR3 covers 13 residues. The CDR3 reads CATSRDPGTPLHF. DNA of the CDR3: TGTGCCACCAGCAGAGATCCAGGAACCCCCCTCCACTTT. The whole variable domain, filled in from reference TRBV15 and TRBJ1-6, reads DAMVIQNPRYQVTQFGKPVTLSCSQTLNHNVMYWYQQKSSQAPKLLFHYYDKDFNNEADTPDNFQSRRPNTSFCFLDIRSPGLGDTAMYLCATSRDPGTPLHFGNGTRLTVT.

This clonotype was picked up a small number of times. The chain employs TRBV3-1 and TRBJ1-4; D gene ambiguous. CDR3 length equals 14 residues. Germline V lookup: CDR1 LGHDT, CDR2 YNNKEL (reference sequence). The V gene lost 8 bases and the J gene lost 7 bases, with 17 bases spanning the gap. The CDR3 DNA follows: TGTGCCAGCGGCAGGACGGACGGAGGTGAAAAACTGTTTTTT. Translating it yields CASGRTDGGEKLFF.